This TCR beta chain came from a study of post-analysis software for immune sequencing data. Study-wide points: Compared with controls, patients had more of about 5 TRBV segments, including TRBV5-6, TRBV5-1 and TRBV20-1.

Germline V CDR1 and CDR2: SNHLY, FYNNEI. V lost 5 bases and J lost 8; bases outside the gene matches: 12. The CDR3 has 16 residues. TCR beta libraries were prepared from cDNA with unique molecular identifiers. TCRdb itself ran the PCR reads through MiXCR, one entry per CDR3 protein. Seen here are about 460,000 distinct CDR3 sequences, roughly 45% observed once, and the top ten hold 9% to 13%. Comments on this clonotype: The antigen is unknown.

The TCR was taken from a girl between 5 and 17 years old with multiple sclerosis. Input material: blood. This chain uses TRBV2 with TRBJ2-1, with TRBD2 matching 10 bases. CDR3 loop: CASSSGASGSIDEQFF. Written as DNA, the CDR3 is TGTGCCAGCAGTTCCGGGGCTAGCGGGAGTATCGATGAGCAGTTCTTC. The whole variable domain, filled in from reference TRBV2 and TRBJ2-1, reads EPEVTQTPSHQVTQMGQEVILRCVPISNHLYFYWYRQILGQKVEFLVSFYNNEISEKSEIFDDQFSVERPDGSNFTLKIRSTKLEDSAMYFCASSSGASGSIDEQFFGPGTRLTVL.